This T cell receptor beta chain stems from a study of graft-versus-host responses after intestinal transplantation. V shed 8 bases and J shed 0 bases, with 16 bases lying between them. This CDR3 spans 16 amino acids. Germline V CDR1 and CDR2: SGHTA, FQGTGA. Repertoires were generated with immunoSEQ multiplex PCR, while TCRdb's copy carries only in-frame clones and drops some. The data show under 45,000 clones, more than 80% seen once. The sequenced sample was PBMCs, obtained roughly 110 weeks after intestinal transplantation. This TCR was sampled from a human patient who received an intestinal transplant, so some T cells may come from the graft donor. J is TRBJ2-2 and V is TRBV7-3, with D perhaps being TRBD1 or TRBD2 (5 bases each). The CDR3 coding sequence is TGTGCCAGCGGCCAATCCGGGACCACGAACACCGGGGAGCTGTTTTTT. It codes for CASGQSGTTNTGELFF.